This T cell receptor (beta chain) was sequenced for a study of shared clonotypes between healthy human individuals. This CDR3 region has 14 residues. Trimming cost V 4 bases and J 1 base, with 8 bases left between them. The V gene's germline CDR1 is SGHTS and CDR2 YDEGEE. CD8 cells classed as naive were CD45RO-negative and positively selected for CCR7, excluding terminally differentiated effector memory CD45RA+ cells. Replicate sorted-subset PCRs were loaded with around 220 ng DNA, 31,000 or so T cell genomes. Generated by immunoSEQ multiplex PCR, the TCRdb table keeps only in-frame clones and is missing some. This table has roughly 2,000,000 clones, 85% to 95% appearing once.

This TCR was sampled from a young man in good health. Some clones in this sample may be carry-over from other donors' samples. Sequenced input: naive CD8+ T cells from PBMCs. V gene TRBV5-8 combines with J gene TRBJ2-2; D remains ambiguous. CDR3 coding DNA: TGTGCCAGCAGCCCACATGGGAACACCGGGGAGCTGTTTTTT. Amino acid sequence: CASSPHGNTGELFF.